A selection of T cell receptor beta chains follows, all from one sample in a study of Tregs in tolerant kidney transplant recipients. TCRdb's table, derived via immunoSEQ multiplex PCR, lists solely in-frame clones and lacks some. The sample includes approximately 100,000 clones, 80% to 95% of them seen just once. The sequences come from CD4+ T cells from blood, collected before the transplant. Every receptor here comes from a human donor who received a combined kidney and bone marrow transplant. Both conserved end residues are part of each CDR3. The order of the fields is D gene, J gene, V gene, CDR3 protein, CDR3 DNA. The D gene is left open where the match is weak.

>-|TRBJ1-5|TRBV19
CASSFIVIGSNQPQHF
TGTGCCAGTAGTTTTATAGTTATCGGTAGCAATCAGCCCCAGCATTTT
>TRBD2|TRBJ2-5|TRBV7-2
CASSPGTSGGSKETQYF
TGTGCCAGCAGCCCCGGGACTAGCGGGGGGTCTAAAGAGACCCAGTACTTC
>-|TRBJ1-1|TRBV28
CAIATGRHAFF
TGTGCCATCGCAACAGGGCGGCATGCTTTCTTT
>-|TRBJ1-1|TRBV19
CASSNQVIGTEAFF
TGTGCCAGTAGTAATCAGGTTATTGGGACTGAAGCTTTCTTT
>-|TRBJ2-7|TRBV23-1
CASSQSSRYIYEQYF
TGCGCCAGCAGTCAGTCTTCCAGATACATTTACGAGCAGTACTTC
>-|TRBJ2-7|TRBV4-1
CASSQIGRGRGSEQYF
TGCGCCAGCAGCCAAATAGGGAGAGGACGTGGTTCGGAGCAGTACTTC
>-|TRBJ1-2|TRBV30
CAWSVRVKRYGYTF
TGTGCCTGGAGTGTACGGGTCAAGCGCTATGGCTACACCTTC
>TRBD1|TRBJ1-2|TRBV11-3
CASSFGGDRVDYGYTF
TGTGCCAGCAGTTTTGGCGGGGACAGGGTTGACTATGGCTACACCTTC
>TRBD2|TRBJ2-3|TRBV9
CASSDSGRTDTQYF
TGTGCCAGCAGCGATAGCGGGAGAACAGATACGCAGTATTTT
>-|TRBJ1-1|TRBV7-6
CASSILPGTRMGAFF
TGTGCCAGCAGCATATTACCCGGGACACGGATGGGGGCTTTCTTT
>-|TRBJ2-1|TRBV9
CASSESPDNEQFF
TGTGCCAGCAGCGAAAGCCCTGACAATGAGCAGTTCTTC
>TRBD1|TRBJ2-7|TRBV30
CAWGDRGSGEQYF
TGTGCCTGGGGAGACAGGGGTTCGGGCGAGCAGTACTTC
>TRBD1|TRBJ2-6|TRBV7-3
CASSPDRGRLGANVLTF
TGTGCCAGCAGCCCAGACAGGGGGCGCCTTGGGGCCAACGTCCTGACTTTC
>-|TRBJ2-7|TRBV6-5
CASSYYSEQYF
TGTGCCAGCAGTTACTACTCCGAGCAGTACTTC
>TRBD2|TRBJ2-1|TRBV12-5
CASGPRLAGYNEQFF
TGTGCTAGTGGCCCTCGACTAGCGGGATACAATGAGCAGTTCTTC
>-|TRBJ2-1|TRBV5-1
CASSLEPTSSYNEQFF
TGCGCCAGCAGCTTGGAACCCACGAGCTCCTACAATGAGCAGTTCTTC
>TRBD2|TRBJ2-7|TRBV7-9
CASSVGLALRYEQYF
TGTGCCAGCAGCGTGGGACTAGCGCTCCGCTACGAGCAGTACTTC
>-|TRBJ1-1|TRBV19
CASSIAWGETEAFF
TGTGCCAGTAGTATTGCGTGGGGAGAAACTGAAGCTTTCTTT
>-|TRBJ2-1|TRBV7-2
CASSLVFGAQFF
TGTGCCAGCAGCTTAGTTTTCGGTGCTCAGTTCTTC